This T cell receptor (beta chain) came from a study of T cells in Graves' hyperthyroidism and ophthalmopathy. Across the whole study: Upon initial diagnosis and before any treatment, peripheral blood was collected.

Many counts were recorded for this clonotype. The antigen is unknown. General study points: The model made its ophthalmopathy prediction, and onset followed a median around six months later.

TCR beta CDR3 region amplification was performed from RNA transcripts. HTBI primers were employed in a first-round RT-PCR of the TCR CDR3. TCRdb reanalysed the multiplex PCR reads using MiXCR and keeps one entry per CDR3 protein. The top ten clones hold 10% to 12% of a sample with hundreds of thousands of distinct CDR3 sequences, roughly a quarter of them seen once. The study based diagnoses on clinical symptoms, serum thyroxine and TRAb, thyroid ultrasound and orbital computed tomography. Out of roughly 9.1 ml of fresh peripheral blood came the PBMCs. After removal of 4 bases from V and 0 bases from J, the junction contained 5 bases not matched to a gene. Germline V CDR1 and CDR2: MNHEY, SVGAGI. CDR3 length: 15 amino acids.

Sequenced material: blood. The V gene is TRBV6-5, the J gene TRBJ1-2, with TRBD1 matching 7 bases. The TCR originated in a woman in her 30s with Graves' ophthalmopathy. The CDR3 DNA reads TGTGCCAGCAGTTCAGGGACAGCAGCTAACTATGGCTACACCTTC. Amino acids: CASSSGTAANYGYTF.